This T cell receptor (beta chain) was sequenced for a study of T cells after yellow fever vaccination. Study overall: Low-cell-number fractions underwent preparation using SMART-Seq v4 Ultra Low Input. Study observations and caveats: Shared CD4/CD8 clonotypes were a small share, likely from convergent recombination.

Germline V lookup: CDR1 MNHNS, CDR2 SASEGT. This CDR3 is 15 amino acids long. Trimming at V came to 6 bases and at J to 2 bases, leaving 8 bases not matched to a gene. TCRdb itself ran the 5' RACE reads through MiXCR, one entry per CDR3 protein. Altogether 65,000 to 90,000 distinct CDR3 sequences are present, roughly 13% being singletons, with the ten largest covering 20% to 25%. This clonotype came up a few times. The chain employs TRBV6-1 and TRBJ2-5, with TRBD2 identical over 8 bases. This specimen was CD8+ T cells not binding an NS4B(214-222) dextramer, sorted from PBMCs, taken around 3 weeks after the first yellow fever vaccination. The sequence came from a man aged 18 to 29 who received the YFV17D yellow fever vaccine. The CDR3 sequence: CASSPSGGVQETQYF. The CDR3 bases are TGTGCCAGCAGCCCGAGCGGGGGAGTACAAGAGACCCAGTACTTC.